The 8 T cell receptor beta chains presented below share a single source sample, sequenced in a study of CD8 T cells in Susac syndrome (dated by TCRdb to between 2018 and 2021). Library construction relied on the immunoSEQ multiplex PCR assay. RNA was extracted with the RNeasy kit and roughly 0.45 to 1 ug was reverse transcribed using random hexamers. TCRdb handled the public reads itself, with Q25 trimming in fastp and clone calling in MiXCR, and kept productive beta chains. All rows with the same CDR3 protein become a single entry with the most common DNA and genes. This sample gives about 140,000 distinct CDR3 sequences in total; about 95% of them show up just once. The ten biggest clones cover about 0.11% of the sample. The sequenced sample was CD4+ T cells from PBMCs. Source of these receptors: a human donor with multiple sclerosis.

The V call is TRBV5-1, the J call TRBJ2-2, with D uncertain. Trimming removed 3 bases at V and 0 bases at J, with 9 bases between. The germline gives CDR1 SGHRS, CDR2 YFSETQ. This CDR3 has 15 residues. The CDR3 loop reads CASSSTVANTGELFF. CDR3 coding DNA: TGCGCCAGCAGCTCGACGGTCGCGAACACCGGGGAGCTGTTTTTT.

The CDR3 DNA reads as TGCAGTGCTAGCGTAGCGGGAGGTCCCATACATTACGAGCAGTACTTC. It is translated as CSASVAGGPIHYEQYF. The rearrangement links TRBV20-1 to TRBJ2-7; TRBD2 matches at 10 bases. Germline lookup yields CDR1 DFQATT and CDR2 SNEGSKA (reference sequence). V lost 3 bases and J lost 4; bases outside the gene matches: 12. CDR3 size: 16 residues.

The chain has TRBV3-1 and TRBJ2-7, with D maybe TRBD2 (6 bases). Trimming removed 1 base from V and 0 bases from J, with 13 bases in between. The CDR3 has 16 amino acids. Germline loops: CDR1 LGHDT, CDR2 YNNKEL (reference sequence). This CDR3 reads CASSQGYGGVSYEQYF. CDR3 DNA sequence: TGTGCCAGCAGCCAAGGCTATGGCGGGGTCTCCTACGAGCAGTACTTC.

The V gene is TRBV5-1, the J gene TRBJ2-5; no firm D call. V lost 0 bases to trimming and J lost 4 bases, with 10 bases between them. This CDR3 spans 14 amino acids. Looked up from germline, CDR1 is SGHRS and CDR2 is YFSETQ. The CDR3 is CASSLDTLGETQYF. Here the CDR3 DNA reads TGCGCCAGCAGCTTGGACACATTAGGAGAGACCCAGTACTTC.

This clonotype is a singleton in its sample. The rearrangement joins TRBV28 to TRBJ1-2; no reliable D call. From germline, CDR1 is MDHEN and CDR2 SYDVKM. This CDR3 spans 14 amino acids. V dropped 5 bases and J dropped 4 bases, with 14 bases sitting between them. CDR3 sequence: CASSPSVRRYGYTF. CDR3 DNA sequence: TGTGCCAGCAGTCCCTCCGTCAGACGCTATGGCTACACCTTC.

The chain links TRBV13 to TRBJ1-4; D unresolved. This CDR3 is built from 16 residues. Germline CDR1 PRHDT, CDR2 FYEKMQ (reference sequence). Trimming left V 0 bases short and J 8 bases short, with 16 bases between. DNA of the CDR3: TGTGCCAGCAGCTTAGGAGAGCGCCTGATCGAGGAAAAACTGTTTTTT. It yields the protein CASSLGERLIEEKLFF. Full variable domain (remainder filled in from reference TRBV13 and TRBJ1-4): AAGVIQSPRHLIKEKRETATLKCYPIPRHDTVYWYQQGPGQDPQFLISFYEKMQSDKGSIPDRFSAQQFSDYHSELNMSSLELGDSALYFCASSLGERLIEEKLFFGSGTQLSVL.

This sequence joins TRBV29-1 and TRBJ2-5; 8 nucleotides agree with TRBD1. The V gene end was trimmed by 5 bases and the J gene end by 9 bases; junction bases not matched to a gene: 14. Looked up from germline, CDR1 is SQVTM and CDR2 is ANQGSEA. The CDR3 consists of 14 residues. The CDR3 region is CSVTGQEVRGSQYF. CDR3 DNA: TGCAGCGTTACGGGACAGGAGGTTCGGGGTTCCCAGTACTTC.

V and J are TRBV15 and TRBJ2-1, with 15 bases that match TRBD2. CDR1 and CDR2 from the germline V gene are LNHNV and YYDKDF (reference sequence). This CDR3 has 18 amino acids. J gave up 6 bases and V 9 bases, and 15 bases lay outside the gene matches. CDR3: CATEGLAGGRLGVNEQFF. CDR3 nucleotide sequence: TGTGCCACAGAGGGACTAGCGGGAGGAAGGCTGGGGGTCAATGAGCAGTTCTTC.